Listed here is a single TCR beta chain. The antigen is undetermined. The record originates from a study of cytomegalovirus exposure and HLA in healthy donors. Looked up from germline, CDR1 is GTSNPN and CDR2 is SVGIG (reference sequence). The V gene lost 1 base and the J gene lost 4 bases, with 10 bases spanning the gap. The CDR3 has 13 amino acids. Study results and limitations: Being productive about 90% or about 30% of the time was typical of most TCR beta V segments in an earlier analysis.

The PCR used 60 Vbeta and 13 Jbeta primers. Libraries were prepared by immunoSEQ multiplex PCR; TCRdb keeps only in-frame clonotypes and omits some of them. Altogether roughly 100,000 clones are present, more than 65% being singletons, with the ten largest covering roughly 6.5%. The origin of this receptor is a woman aged 45 to 65 in good health and CMV-seropositive. What was sequenced was PBMCs. This sequence joins TRBV30 and TRBJ1-2; D remains ambiguous. CDR3 in DNA: TGTGCCTGGAGTGCGGTCAAAGCCTATGGCTACACCTTC. Encoded protein: CAWSAVKAYGYTF. The variable domain in full, with the rest retrieved from reference TRBV30 and TRBJ1-2, is SQTIHQWPATLVQPVGSPLSLECTVEGTSNPNLYWYRQAAGRGLQLLFYSVGIGQISSEVPQNLSASRPQDRQFILSSKKLLLSDSGFYLCAWSAVKAYGYTFGSGTRLTVV.